These 32 T cell receptor beta chains came from one sample sequenced in a study of identical twins. MiXCR, applied by TCRdb to the 5' RACE reads, yields one record per CDR3 protein. The table has approximately 210,000 distinct CDR3 sequences, around 6.5% seen once; the top ten hold roughly 15%. These data were likewise used in another study, on T cells expressing NK-cell markers.

The sample comprised CD8+ T cells sorted from blood. The receptors here all came from a young woman in good health.

This clonotype was picked up a small number of times. The rearrangement joins TRBV12-3 or TRBV12-4 to TRBJ2-2, with a possible D match to TRBD2 (6 bases). The CDR3 loop spans 16 amino acids. The V end lost 0 bases, the J end lost 5 bases, and 13 bases lay between the germline ends. In DNA form, the CDR3 reads TGTGCCAGCAGTTTAGCGCTCGGGAGAAATACCGGGGAGCTGTTTTTT. Encoded protein: CASSLALGRNTGELFF.

This clonotype has only a few counts. The V gene is TRBV6-2 or TRBV6-3, the J gene TRBJ1-4; the D is unclear. Between the trimmed V and J ends, which lost 0 bases and 0 bases, there was a span of 14 bases. The CDR3 contains 18 residues. Per germline, CDR1 MNHEY and CDR2 SVGEGT. The CDR3 sequence is CASSYSTLQLPTNEKLFF. The DNA of the CDR3 is TGTGCCAGCAGTTACTCGACCTTACAGCTTCCAACTAATGAAAAACTGTTTTTT.

There are many counts of this clonotype. The chain employs TRBV15 and TRBJ2-6; D is undetermined. The V gene's germline CDR1 is LNHNV and CDR2 YYDKDF (reference sequence). The V end lost 0 bases, the J end lost 4 bases, and 13 bases lay between the germline ends. CDR3 length equals 17 residues. The CDR3 sequence is CATSRDTYGSGANVLTF. In DNA, the CDR3 is TGTGCCACCAGCAGAGATACGTACGGTTCCGGGGCCAACGTCCTGACTTTC.

This clonotype was detected many times. The CDR3 bases are TGCGCCAGCAGCCAAGGGCCCAGGGGGAACACTGAAGCTTTCTTT. Translating gives CASSQGPRGNTEAFF. The genes are TRBV4-3 and TRBJ1-1, with D possibly TRBD1 on 6 matching bases. The CDR3 sequence is 15 residues long. CDR1 is LGHNA and CDR2 is YSLEER in the germline V gene. V was clipped by 1 base and J by 1 base, with 10 bases between them.

This sequence joins TRBV9 and TRBJ2-7; 8 nucleotides align to TRBD1. This CDR3 comprises 15 residues. The germline CDR1 and CDR2 sequences are SGDLS and YYNGEE. With 4 bases clipped from V and 2 bases from J, the junction kept 8 bases outside the gene matches. The CDR3 protein is CASSHPGGGPYEQYF. The DNA for the CDR3 is TGTGCCAGCAGCCACCCAGGGGGCGGACCCTACGAGCAGTACTTC.

This clonotype was found many times. CDR3 amino acids: CASSVWTGLSDEQFF. CDR3 in DNA: TGTGCCAGCAGCGTATGGACAGGGCTGAGCGATGAGCAGTTCTTC. V is TRBV9 and J is TRBJ2-1, with 8 bases matching TRBD1. There are 15 residues in the CDR3. CDR1 is SGDLS and CDR2 is YYNGEE in the germline V gene. Trimming took 1 base from V and 8 from J; bases not matched to a gene: 8. Full variable domain (outside the CDR3, taken from reference TRBV9 and TRBJ2-1): DSGVTQTPKHLITATGQRVTLRCSPRSGDLSVYWYQQSLDQGLQFLIQYYNGEERAKGNILERFSAQQFPDLHSELNLSSLELGDSALYFCASSVWTGLSDEQFFGPGTRLTVL.

This clonotype was counted between two and nine times. V and J are TRBV2 and TRBJ2-1; 13 bases map to TRBD2. This CDR3 has 14 amino acids. Germline-derived CDR1 and CDR2 are SNHLY and FYNNEI. The V gene end was trimmed by 6 bases and the J gene end by 9 bases; junction bases not matched to a gene: 5. CDR3 nucleotide sequence: TGTGCCAGCAGCAGACTAGCGGGAGGTGGTGAGCAGTTCTTC. Residues: CASSRLAGGGEQFF.

This chain links TRBV10-1 with TRBJ2-5; D call uncertain. The CDR3 runs to 12 residues. Germline V gene data show CDR1 as WNHNN and CDR2 as SYGVQD (reference sequence). V lost 3 bases to trimming and J lost 7 bases, with 9 bases between them. The CDR3 is CASSESGGTQYF. DNA of the CDR3: TGCGCCAGCAGTGAATCCGGTGGGACCCAGTACTTC.

V usage is TRBV27 and J usage is TRBJ2-3; D is perhaps TRBD1 or TRBD2 (6 bases each). Germline V gene data show CDR1 as MNHEY and CDR2 as SMNVEV (reference sequence). The V gene lost 2 bases and the J gene lost 5 bases, with 14 bases spanning the gap. This CDR3 comprises 15 residues. The CDR3 coding sequence is TGTGCCAGCAGTTTAAAGGGACTCAGGGGAGATACGCAGTATTTT. Translated, it gives CASSLKGLRGDTQYF.

The V gene is TRBV19, the J gene TRBJ2-7; D gene ambiguous. The CDR3 length is 14 residues. The V gene's germline CDR1 is LNHDA and CDR2 SQIVND (reference sequence). With 3 bases removed from V and 4 bases from J, the gap between germline ends came to 13 bases. CDR3 nucleotides: TGTGCCAGTAGTATTGCCCTCACAAGTTACGAGCAGTACTTC. Translated, it gives CASSIALTSYEQYF.

At least ten counts were recorded for this clonotype. The chain couples TRBV10-2 to TRBJ1-2, with D tentatively TRBD1 (6 bases). CDR1 and CDR2 (germline): WSHSY, SAAADI. CDR3 length equals 11 residues. V shed 5 bases and J shed 8 bases, with 9 bases lying between them. CDR3 sequence: CASSQGWGYTF. Written as DNA, the CDR3 is TGCGCCAGCAGTCAGGGGTGGGGCTACACCTTC.

The gene calls are TRBV12-3 or TRBV12-4 and TRBJ2-7; 7 nucleotides align to TRBD1. J lost 6 bases, V lost 6 bases, and 8 bases had no gene match. The CDR3 is 13 residues long. This CDR3 is CASSPDRAGEQYF. CDR3 bases: TGTGCCAGCAGCCCTGACAGGGCTGGCGAGCAGTACTTC.

There are a few counts of this clonotype. This chain uses TRBV5-6 with TRBJ2-5; 9 bases align to TRBD2. Losses at the gene ends were 4 bases for V and 5 bases for J; bases not matched to a gene: 6. Germline CDR1 and CDR2: SGHDT and YYEEEE. This CDR3 is built from 14 residues. CDR3 in DNA: TGTGCCAGCAGCATCGGACTAGCGATGGAGACCCAGTACTTC. As protein: CASSIGLAMETQYF.

The V call is TRBV4-1, the J call TRBJ1-5; weak D call: TRBD1 (6 bases). CDR3 length: 16 amino acids. Germline values: CDR1 MGHRA, CDR2 YSYEKL. Trimming took off 3 bases at V and 3 bases at J, with 15 bases between the two ends. CDR3 loop: CASSHSPDRNNQPQHF. Here the CDR3 DNA reads TGCGCCAGCAGCCACTCCCCGGACAGAAACAATCAGCCCCAGCATTTT.

This clonotype was detected ten times or more. The V gene is TRBV27, the J gene TRBJ2-5, with D hard to call. The germline V gene encodes CDR1 MNHEY and CDR2 SMNVEV (reference sequence). This CDR3 spans 14 amino acids. Trimming removed 5 bases from V and 0 bases from J, with 10 bases in between. CDR3 sequence reads: CASSLLQNQETQYF. Here the CDR3 DNA reads TGTGCCAGCAGTCTCCTCCAAAACCAAGAGACCCAGTACTTC.

The chain couples TRBV9 to TRBJ1-2, with D unclear. CDR3 length equals 12 residues. The germline V and J ends were trimmed by 7 bases and 0 bases, with 7 bases remaining between them. Per germline, CDR1 SGDLS and CDR2 YYNGEE. CDR3 in amino acids: CASAGTNYGYTF. In nucleotides, the CDR3 is TGTGCCAGCGCCGGGACTAACTATGGCTACACCTTC.

This clonotype was counted only a few times. The chain uses TRBV29-1 and TRBJ2-1, with D perhaps TRBD2 (7 bases). The V end lost 4 bases, the J end lost 9 bases, and 10 bases lay between the germline ends. Germline V CDR1 and CDR2: SQVTM, ANQGSEA. The CDR3 is made up of 11 amino acids. The CDR3: CSVGGGAEQFF. The DNA of the CDR3 is TGCAGCGTTGGGGGGGGGGCTGAGCAGTTCTTC.

The chain combines TRBV27 with TRBJ2-7; D gene unclear. The germline CDR1 and CDR2 sequences are MNHEY and SMNVEV (reference sequence). V lost 6 bases, J lost 7 bases, and 19 bases lay in between. CDR3 length equals 14 residues. CDR3 amino acids: CASSRLGRFGEQYF. CDR3 nucleotides: TGTGCCAGCAGCCGCCTAGGTCGTTTCGGGGAGCAGTACTTC.

The sample holds a few counts of this clonotype. This sequence joins TRBV7-6 and TRBJ2-1; 11 bases fit TRBD2. The length of the CDR3 is 16 residues. CDR1 is SGHVS, CDR2 FNYEAQ, per germline. The ends lost 5 bases at V and 1 base at J; junction bases unmatched: 4. DNA of the CDR3: TGTGCCAGCAGCAAGCGACTAGCGGGGTCCTACAATGAGCAGTTCTTC. The encoded protein is CASSKRLAGSYNEQFF. Drawing the rest from reference TRBV7-6 and TRBJ2-1, the complete variable domain is GAGVSQSPRYKVTKRGQDVALRCDPISGHVSLYWYRQALGQGPEFLTYFNYEAQQDKSGLPNDRFSAERPEGSISTLTIQRTEQRDSAMYRCASSKRLAGSYNEQFFGPGTRLTVL.

This clonotype was observed a few times. The rearrangement joins TRBV12-3 or TRBV12-4 to TRBJ1-1; D call uncertain. This CDR3 contains 12 residues. The ends were cut back, 7 bases at V and 10 bases at J, with 16 bases in the middle. CDR3 region: CASTKGTGTAFF. CDR3 nucleotide sequence: TGTGCCAGCACGAAAGGCACCGGTACAGCTTTCTTT.

This clonotype was counted many times. The rearrangement joins TRBV7-2 to TRBJ1-1; 8 positions match TRBD1. The CDR3 length is 15 residues. Germline loops: CDR1 SGHTA, CDR2 FQGNSA. Germline trimming cut 3 bases from V and 1 base from J; bases unmatched to any gene: 4. For the CDR3, the DNA is TGTGCCAGCAGCTTTAGGACAGGGCGGAACACTGAAGCTTTCTTT. Its protein is CASSFRTGRNTEAFF.

This clonotype was recorded a few times. The gene calls are TRBV2 and TRBJ2-5, with TRBD2 as a possible D gene (5 bases). There are 12 residues in the CDR3. CDR1 and CDR2 (germline): SNHLY, FYNNEI. Trimming took 2 bases from V and 5 from J, leaving 6 bases between them. CDR3 coding DNA: TGTGCCAGCAGTGAATGGAGGGAGACCCAGTACTTC. It codes for CASSEWRETQYF.

A few counts support this clonotype. The chain joins TRBV7-3 to TRBJ1-6; unclear D gene. V dropped 5 bases and J dropped 10 bases, with 15 bases sitting between them. The CDR3 is 14 amino acids. CDR1 is SGHTA, CDR2 FQGTGA, per germline. The CDR3 reads CASSLGPLGSPLHF. The DNA of the CDR3 is TGTGCCAGCAGCCTAGGACCCCTCGGGTCACCCCTCCACTTT. Supplemented by reference TRBV7-3 and TRBJ1-6, the full variable domain reads GAGVSQTPSNKVTEKGKYVELRCDPISGHTALYWYRQSLGQGPEFLIYFQGTGAADDSGLPNDRFFAVRPEGSVSTLKIQRTERGDSAVYLCASSLGPLGSPLHFGNGTRLTVT.

The chain links TRBV5-6 to TRBJ2-1; D call uncertain. Deletions cut 0 bases from V and 10 bases from J, with 14 bases between. CDR1 SGHDT and CDR2 YYEEEE come from the germline V gene. The CDR3 is 14 residues long. The CDR3 spells CASSLGDPIREQFF. Here the CDR3 DNA reads TGTGCCAGCAGCTTGGGAGACCCGATTCGAGAGCAGTTCTTC.

This rearrangement joins TRBV11-2 to TRBJ1-5; D possibly corresponds to TRBD1 (5 bases). The CDR3 length is 14 residues. CDR1 and CDR2 (germline): SGHAT, FQNNGV. Trimming removed 4 bases at V and 6 bases at J, with 13 bases between. As DNA, the CDR3 is TGTGCCAGCAGCTCCGGATCAGGGCTTCAGCCCCAGCATTTT. Its protein product is CASSSGSGLQPQHF.

This clonotype has only a few counts. The chain uses TRBV4-3 and TRBJ2-1, with 11 bases lining up with TRBD2. V trimming: 4 bases; J trimming: 6 bases; junction bases outside the gene matches: 11. This CDR3 is built from 17 residues. Germline lookup yields CDR1 LGHNA and CDR2 YSLEER. CDR3 sequence reads: CASSPTTSGNTRNEQFF. The CDR3 DNA is TGCGCCAGCAGCCCAACGACTAGCGGGAACACCCGCAATGAGCAGTTCTTC.

This clonotype was counted a few times. V usage is TRBV27 and J usage is TRBJ1-5; possibly TRBD1 for D (6 bases). V was shortened by 8 bases and J by 4 bases, with 12 bases between the two germline ends. Germline-derived CDR1 and CDR2 are MNHEY and SMNVEV (reference sequence). The CDR3 has 13 residues. This CDR3 reads CASGRGLNQPQHF. The CDR3 bases are TGTGCCAGCGGCCGGGGGCTGAATCAGCCCCAGCATTTT.

This clonotype occurred many times. J is TRBJ2-7 and V is TRBV27; the match to TRBD2 covers 9 bases. This CDR3 is built from 15 residues. Trimming cost V 2 bases and J 1 base; bases outside gene matches: 3. CDR1 and CDR2 from the germline V gene are MNHEY and SMNVEV (reference sequence). As DNA, the CDR3 is TGTGCCAGCAGTTTAGGACTAGCGCCTTCCTACGAGCAGTACTTC. It is translated as CASSLGLAPSYEQYF.

The sample holds many counts of this clonotype. This rearrangement joins TRBV4-2 to TRBJ2-1; 7 nucleotides align to TRBD2. The V gene's germline CDR1 is LGHNA and CDR2 YNFKEQ. The CDR3 is 11 amino acids. V lost 3 bases and J lost 10; bases outside the gene matches: 0. CDR3: CASSQGGEQFF. CDR3 in DNA: TGTGCCAGCAGCCAGGGGGGGGAGCAGTTCTTC.

In its sample, this clonotype was seen many times. This chain connects TRBV9 to TRBJ1-1, with D perhaps matching TRBD1 (5 bases). Deletions cut 3 bases from V and 1 base from J, with 16 bases between. The germline CDR1 and CDR2 sequences are SGDLS and YYNGEE. The CDR3 is 16 amino acids. Here the CDR3 DNA reads TGTGCCAGCAGCGCCCCCCGGGACGACGGGAACACTGAAGCTTTCTTT. Its protein is CASSAPRDDGNTEAFF.

This clonotype was seen ten or more times. V usage is TRBV20-1 and J usage is TRBJ2-7; 8 bases align to TRBD1. CDR3 length: 15 amino acids. V lost 5 bases to trimming and J lost 4 bases; unmatched junction nucleotides: 13. The germline V gene encodes CDR1 DFQATT and CDR2 SNEGSKA (reference sequence). CDR3 sequence (DNA): TGCAGTGCTGTAGTCTCCGGCGACAGGGGTTACGAGCAGTACTTC. Its protein product is CSAVVSGDRGYEQYF.

This clonotype was found many times. The CDR3 DNA sequence: TGCGCCAGCAGCCAAGAATGGACTAGCGGTTACAATGAGCAGTTCTTC. This codes for CASSQEWTSGYNEQFF. J is TRBJ2-1 and V is TRBV4-3, with 10 positions matching TRBD2. CDR1 and CDR2 (germline): LGHNA, YSLEER. Trimming at V came to 0 bases and at J to 4 bases, leaving 3 bases not matched to a gene. This CDR3 comprises 16 residues.